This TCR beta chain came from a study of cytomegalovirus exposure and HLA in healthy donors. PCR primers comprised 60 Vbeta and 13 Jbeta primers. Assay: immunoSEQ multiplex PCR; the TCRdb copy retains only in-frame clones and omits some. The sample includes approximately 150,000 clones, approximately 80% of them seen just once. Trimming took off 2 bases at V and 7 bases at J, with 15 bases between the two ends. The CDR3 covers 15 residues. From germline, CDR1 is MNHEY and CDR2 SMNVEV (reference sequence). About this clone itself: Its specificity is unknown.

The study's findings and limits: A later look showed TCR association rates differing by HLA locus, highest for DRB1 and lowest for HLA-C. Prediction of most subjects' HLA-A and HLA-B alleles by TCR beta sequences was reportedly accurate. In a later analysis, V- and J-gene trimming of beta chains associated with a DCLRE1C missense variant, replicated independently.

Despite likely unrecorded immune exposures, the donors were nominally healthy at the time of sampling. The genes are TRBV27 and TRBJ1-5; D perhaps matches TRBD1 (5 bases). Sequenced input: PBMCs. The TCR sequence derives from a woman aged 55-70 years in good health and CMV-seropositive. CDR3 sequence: CASSLMQGVEQPQHF. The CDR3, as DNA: TGTGCCAGCAGTTTAATGCAGGGTGTAGAGCAGCCCCAGCATTTT.